This T cell receptor (beta chain) stems from a study of blood T cell repertoires in COVID-19. As for the study in general: Both acute and convalescent COVID-19 samples were obtained from the United States, Italy and Spain. The cDNA or gDNA used as material had been derived from T cells, B-cell-depleted T cells, or PBMCs.

As handled by the study authors: Estimates of nucleated cell counts were drawn from the amplification of reference gene primers. Profiling relied on immunoSEQ multiplex PCR, and the TCRdb table lists in-frame clones only, not all of them. V and J calls and clone size are as listed in that table; D and trimming were resolved from the DNA. The table has just over 80,000 clones, 80% to 85% seen once; the top ten hold about 45%. The sequenced material came from peripheral blood. The sequence derives from an elderly man with acute or convalescent COVID-19.

The chain's CDR3 is CASSGETGVYEQYF. DNA for the CDR3: TGCGCCAGCAGTGGTGAGACAGGGGTCTACGAGCAGTACTTC. This rearrangement joins TRBV10-2 to TRBJ2-7; 8 bases line up with TRBD1. With 4 bases clipped from V and 3 bases from J, the junction kept 5 bases outside the gene matches. The CDR3 totals 14 residues. Germline CDR1 and CDR2: WSHSY and SAAADI.